The T cell receptor (beta chain) described here comes from a study of blood T cell repertoires in COVID-19. At the level of the study: COVID-19 samples from acute and convalescent phases originated in the United States, Italy and Spain. The cDNA or gDNA used as material had been derived from T cells, B-cell-depleted T cells, or PBMCs.

The CDR3 has 15 residues. Germline V gene sequence: CDR1 SEHNR, CDR2 FQNEAQ (reference sequence). Unmatched junction bases numbered 6, after V lost 5 bases and J lost 7 bases. Per the original data handling: Amplifying reference gene primers gave estimates of nucleated cell counts. Clones were sequenced by immunoSEQ multiplex PCR, and TCRdb holds only the in-frame ones, with some missing. The V and J calls and clone size were taken over from that table, and D and trimming were inferred from the DNA. The table includes roughly 260,000 clones, roughly 86% detected once. Seattle researchers signed up patients amid active infection and tracked them longitudinally.

This chain uses TRBV7-9 with TRBJ2-4; 12 positions agree with TRBD2. The TCR sequence derives from a woman under 40 with COVID-19, enrolled during active disease. Sequencing was carried out using peripheral blood. CDR3 sequence reads: CASSAGLAGRNIQYF. CDR3 sequence (DNA): TGTGCCAGCAGCGCAGGACTAGCGGGAAGGAACATTCAGTACTTC.